This record covers a single T cell receptor beta chain. Its binding antigen is unknown. Base qualities are not provided; no much larger clone lies one nucleotide away. The CDR3 contains 16 residues, cysteine and phenylalanine counted. Kept here is only the CDR3 DNA, which spans 48 bases and is read in frame from base 1. Trimming leaves V shorter by 3 bases and J shorter by 2 bases, with the junction holding 2 bases beyond the gene matches. The germline V gene encodes CDR1 SGHTA and CDR2 FQGNSA. The sample is drawn from a study of post-analysis software for immune sequencing data (dated by TCRdb to 2015 to 2017). Regarding the study in general: The recorded disease courses included relapsing-remitting, secondary progressive and progressive-relapsing multiple sclerosis, and some patients had no subtype annotation. The patient repertoires were compared against approximately ten previously published healthy control repertoires obtained from donors aged roughly 6 to 28 years. A subset of samples was prepared in parallel using single-end sample barcoding, then pooled and co-amplified after Illumina adapter ligation. General findings and caveats noted by the study authors: The multiple sclerosis patient group was slightly younger than the control group. Compared with controls, multiple sclerosis patients had significantly lower normalized Chao1 diversity, a finding suggesting substantial peripheral T-cell clonal expansion. Patients showed significantly higher frequencies than controls for a handful of TRBV segments, among them TRBV5-6, TRBV5-1 and TRBV20-1. Direct clustering with F measure revealed strong co-clustering of samples prepared in the same batch, which led to a batch-effect correction.

Libraries were made using PCR. The sequencer listed for this sample is Illumina HiSeq 2500. To reduce PCR and sequencing biases, unique molecular identifiers were incorporated into the TCR beta cDNA libraries. Some 500,000 cDNA molecules were obtained for every 1 to 10 million input T cells, so each molecule roughly corresponded to one T cell. The patient libraries were prepared and sequenced using the same protocol as the earlier healthy control dataset. Within a given batch, samples were prepared together, multiplexed and sequenced on the same HiSeq lane. Under the source paper's analysis protocol: Raw barcoded reads were processed with MIGEC, discarding single-read molecular identifier groups before consensus assembly and CDR3 extraction. VDJtools was used for post-analysis of the clonotype tables, and diversity was normalized by down-sampling every dataset to the size of the smallest sample. Repertoire overlap clustering matched CDR3 amino acid but not nucleotide sequences to correct batch-related cross-sample contamination. TCRdb applied fastp at Q25 and MiXCR to the public reads, then kept only in-frame beta chains. Merged by CDR3 protein, the rows form single entries marked with the most common genes and DNA. In this record, the V and J calls reflect TCRdb's handling and not the investigators' own analysis. Here the sample has hundreds of thousands of distinct CDR3 sequences; about 27% occur a single time. The ten largest clones represent 0.55% to 0.65% of the sample.

TCR beta repertoires were profiled from peripheral blood of 13 young patients with multiple sclerosis to demonstrate the VDJtools post-analysis software. The patients with multiple sclerosis were children and adolescents between 6 and 15 years of age. Material for sequencing was blood. The sequence came from a girl under 18 with multiple sclerosis. The sequence links TRBV7-2 to TRBJ2-3, with 13 bases aligning to TRBD2. The CDR3 has the sequence CTSSFTSGGVTDTQYF. DNA sequence: TGTACCAGCAGCTTCACTAGCGGGGGGGTCACAGATACGCAGTATTTT. Extended through the reference TRBV7-2 and TRBJ2-3 proteins, this CDR3 yields the full variable domain: GAGVSQSPSNKVTEKGKDVELRCDPISGHTALYWYRQSLGQGLEFLIYFQGNSAPDKSGLPSDRFSAERTGGSVSTLTIQRTQQEDSAVYLCTSSFTSGGVTDTQYFGPGTRLTVL.